The present TCR beta chain was sequenced within a study of blood T cell repertoires in COVID-19. Across the whole study: Samples taken during acute and convalescent COVID-19 were collected in the United States, Italy and Spain. From T cells, B-cell-depleted T cells, or PBMCs came the material, which was cDNA or gDNA.

Original handling: By means of reference gene primer amplification, nucleated cell counts were estimated. The protocol was immunoSEQ multiplex PCR, while the TCRdb copy is restricted to in-frame clones and leaves out a portion. The D gene and trimming were derived from the DNA, and the V and J assignments and clone size from that table. The data contain about 220,000 clones, over 80% of them singletons. V lost 2 bases to trimming and J lost 6 bases; unmatched junction nucleotides: 5. In germline, CDR1 is SGHRS, CDR2 YFSETQ. CDR3 length: 14 amino acids. The source of this sequence is a human donor in a cohort sampled during active COVID-19. The sequencing sample was made of peripheral blood. The chain recombines TRBV5-1 with TRBJ2-7; 10 nucleotides match TRBD2. Here the CDR3 DNA reads TGCGCCAGCAGCTTATGGCTAGCGGGAGCCGAGCAGTACTTC. Protein product: CASSLWLAGAEQYF.